One and the same sample provided the 20 T cell receptor beta chains below, sequenced in a study of blood T cell repertoires in COVID-19. Profiling relied on immunoSEQ multiplex PCR, and the TCRdb table lists in-frame clones only, not all of them. The table has some 150,000 clones, around 89% seen once. The sequenced sample was PBMCs or T cells enriched from blood (not recorded which). The receptors come from a woman under 30 who had recovered from COVID-19.

The sample holds a few counts of this clone. This sequence joins TRBV7-9 and TRBJ1-1; 8 bases align to TRBD1. Germline V gene sequence: CDR1 SEHNR, CDR2 FQNEAQ (reference sequence). CDR3 size: 15 residues. V lost 4 bases, J lost 5 bases, and 9 bases stayed unmatched. CDR3 sequence: CASSSDRGRRTEAFF. The CDR3 DNA sequence: TGTGCCAGCAGCTCCGACAGGGGCCGTCGGACTGAAGCTTTCTTT.

The chain combines TRBV7-2 with TRBJ2-1; 8 bases match TRBD2. CDR1 is SGHTA, CDR2 FQGNSA, per germline. The length of the CDR3 is 15 residues. V lost 2 bases to trimming and J lost 8 bases; unmatched junction nucleotides: 8. CDR3 amino acids: CASSLISGSKDEQFF. The DNA of the CDR3 is TGTGCCAGCAGCTTAATAAGCGGGAGCAAGGATGAGCAGTTCTTC.

The CDR3 DNA reads as TGTGCCAGCAGTGAACTGCGACAGGGGGGAAAAGAGACCCAGTACTTC. It codes for CASSELRQGGKETQYF. The V gene is TRBV2, the J gene TRBJ2-5, with 9 bases matching TRBD1. CDR1 and CDR2 (germline): SNHLY, FYNNEI. J lost 3 bases, V lost 2 bases, and 7 bases had no gene match. This CDR3 is 16 amino acids long.

The CDR3 coding sequence is TGTGCCAGCAGCTTGAATAGGGGAACAGATACGCAGTATTTT. Translation: CASSLNRGTDTQYF. This chain joins TRBV5-4 and TRBJ2-3, with TRBD1 as a possible D gene (5 bases). Germline V gene data show CDR1 as SGHNT and CDR2 as YYREEE (reference sequence). With 1 base removed from V and 3 bases from J, the gap between germline ends came to 9 bases. The CDR3 is 14 amino acids.

V usage is TRBV6-4 and J usage is TRBJ2-3; D might be TRBD2 (5 bases). Per germline, CDR1 MRHNA and CDR2 SNTAGT. The CDR3 contains 15 residues. Trimming removed 6 bases at V and 3 bases at J, with 16 bases between. The CDR3, as DNA: TGTGCCAGCAGCGAGGAGGCAGGAAGGACAGATACGCAGTATTTT. As protein: CASSEEAGRTDTQYF.

J is TRBJ1-2 and V is TRBV5-6; 7 bases are a match to TRBD1. From germline, CDR1 is SGHDT and CDR2 YYEEEE. Trimming took 1 base from V and 8 from J; bases not matched to a gene: 11. The CDR3 is 15 amino acids. This chain's CDR3 is CASSLKTGIRQGYTF. The CDR3 region has the DNA TGTGCCAGCAGCTTGAAGACAGGGATTCGTCAGGGCTACACCTTC.

The chain links TRBV27 to TRBJ1-2, with D perhaps matching TRBD1 (6 bases). V gave up 8 bases and J gave up 2 bases, with 15 bases separating them. The germline CDR1 and CDR2 sequences are MNHEY and SMNVEV (reference sequence). The CDR3 sequence is 14 residues long. The CDR3 reads CASRGARLNYGYTF. The CDR3 DNA is TGTGCCAGCCGGGGGGCAAGGTTGAACTATGGCTACACCTTC.

The rearrangement joins TRBV5-1 to TRBJ2-3; perhaps TRBD2 as D (5 bases). The V gene's germline CDR1 is SGHRS and CDR2 YFSETQ. The germline V and J ends were trimmed by 0 bases and 2 bases, with 7 bases remaining between them. The CDR3 has 14 residues. CDR3 nucleotides: TGCGCCAGCAGCTTGGCCGGACTCACAGATACGCAGTATTTT. Translated: CASSLAGLTDTQYF.

The chain combines TRBV20-1 with TRBJ2-5; 12 nucleotides line up with TRBD2. This CDR3 comprises 17 residues. The germline V gene encodes CDR1 DFQATT and CDR2 SNEGSKA (reference sequence). J gave up 4 bases and V 3 bases, and 12 bases lay outside the gene matches. CDR3 sequence (DNA): TGCAGTGCTAGTTATCCTAGCGGGAGGGCCCGGGGAGAGACCCAGTACTTC. The encoded protein is CSASYPSGRARGETQYF.

The genes are TRBV27 and TRBJ2-3; 7 nucleotides match TRBD1. V was clipped by 3 bases and J by 6 bases; unmatched bases: 0. Germline CDR1 and CDR2: MNHEY and SMNVEV (reference sequence). The CDR3 runs to 12 residues. Here the CDR3 DNA reads TGTGCCAGCAGTTTCAGGGGGGATACGCAGTATTTT. It yields the protein CASSFRGDTQYF.

V gene TRBV27 combines with J gene TRBJ2-2; a possible D gene is TRBD1 (6 bases). The CDR3 extends over 15 amino acids. Germline V gene sequence: CDR1 MNHEY, CDR2 SMNVEV (reference sequence). V was cut by 8 bases and J by 6 bases, with 19 bases left in between. This CDR3 is CASQTGAGEPGELFF. CDR3 DNA sequence: TGTGCCAGCCAAACTGGGGCAGGGGAGCCCGGGGAGCTGTTTTTT.

This chain uses TRBV6-5 with TRBJ2-7; D is undetermined. CDR1 is MNHEY and CDR2 is SVGAGI in the germline V gene. The V end lost 0 bases, the J end lost 4 bases, and 10 bases lay between the germline ends. The CDR3 sequence is 14 residues long. CDR3 nucleotide sequence: TGTGCCAGCAGTTACTCAGTTGGGCAGTACGAGCAGTACTTC. This gives the protein CASSYSVGQYEQYF.

The rearrangement links TRBV27 to TRBJ1-1, with TRBD1 identical over 8 bases. The CDR3 covers 14 residues. Per germline, CDR1 MNHEY and CDR2 SMNVEV (reference sequence). V was pared by 5 bases and J by 3 bases, with 5 bases of the junction left unmatched. CDR3 bases: TGTGCCAGCAGTCCGGGACAGGCCTACACTGAAGCTTTCTTT. It encodes CASSPGQAYTEAFF.

The genes are TRBV9 and TRBJ2-6; 8 bases agree with TRBD1. Germline CDR1 is SGDLS and CDR2 is YYNGEE. The CDR3 runs 18 residues. V lost 4 bases to trimming and J lost 4 bases; unmatched junction nucleotides: 13. The CDR3 DNA sequence: TGTGCCAGCAGCCATAATGACAGGGGAGCCACCGGGGCCAACGTCCTGACTTTC. Protein: CASSHNDRGATGANVLTF.

The J gene is TRBJ1-2, the V gene TRBV6-1; a possible D gene is TRBD1 (6 bases). V was shortened by 1 base and J by 6 bases, with 21 bases between the two germline ends. Germline CDR1 is MNHNS and CDR2 is SASEGT. This CDR3 is 17 amino acids long. CDR3 coding DNA: TGTGCCAGCAGTGAAGGTTTTCGGCGACAGGCTGAAGATGGCTACACCTTC. It codes for CASSEGFRRQAEDGYTF.

CDR3 amino acids: CASSIDRVAGYTF. In DNA, the CDR3 is TGTGCCAGCAGTATCGACAGGGTAGCTGGCTACACCTTC. The chain combines TRBV27 with TRBJ1-2, with 7 bases fitting TRBD1. V was clipped by 5 bases and J by 7 bases; unmatched bases: 7. Germline V lookup: CDR1 MNHEY, CDR2 SMNVEV (reference sequence). The CDR3 loop spans 13 amino acids.

The rearrangement uses TRBV15 and TRBJ2-3, with 11 bases matching TRBD2. Germline loops: CDR1 LNHNV, CDR2 YYDKDF (reference sequence). With 9 bases clipped from V and 2 bases from J, the junction kept 7 bases outside the gene matches. The CDR3 has 15 amino acids. CDR3 in DNA: TGTGCCACTGGATCACTAGCGGGAGCCACAGATACGCAGTATTTT. The encoded protein is CATGSLAGATDTQYF. Supplemented by reference TRBV15 and TRBJ2-3, the full variable domain reads DAMVIQNPRYQVTQFGKPVTLSCSQTLNHNVMYWYQQKSSQAPKLLFHYYDKDFNNEADTPDNFQSRRPNTSFCFLDIRSPGLGDTAMYLCATGSLAGATDTQYFGPGTRLTVL.

The rearrangement joins TRBV19 to TRBJ2-5, with 9 bases that match TRBD1. The length of the CDR3 is 20 residues. The germline CDR1 and CDR2 sequences are LNHDA and SQIVND (reference sequence). V was pared by 4 bases and J by 5 bases, with 23 bases of the junction left unmatched. The CDR3 bases are TGTGCCAGTAGTAAATTGAGTCCAACCAGGGACAGGGTTGGAGTGGAGACCCAGTACTTC. Protein product: CASSKLSPTRDRVGVETQYF.

The V and J genes are TRBV7-9 and TRBJ1-2; D is ambiguous. Deletions cut 5 bases from V and 6 bases from J, with 13 bases between. The CDR3 is 13 amino acids. Germline CDR1 SEHNR, CDR2 FQNEAQ (reference sequence). The CDR3 DNA sequence: TGTGCCAGCAGCCCGACCTCACGGGATGGCTACACCTTC. It codes for CASSPTSRDGYTF.

The V call is TRBV4-3, the J call TRBJ2-1; 8 nucleotides agree with TRBD2. Germline V gives CDR1 LGHNA, CDR2 YSLEER. This CDR3 contains 18 residues. The trim removed 0 bases at V and 3 bases at J, leaving 10 bases unmatched. CDR3 in amino acids: CASSQDPPGGRIYNEQFF. CDR3 DNA: TGCGCCAGCAGCCAAGATCCGCCGGGCGGGAGGATCTACAATGAGCAGTTCTTC.